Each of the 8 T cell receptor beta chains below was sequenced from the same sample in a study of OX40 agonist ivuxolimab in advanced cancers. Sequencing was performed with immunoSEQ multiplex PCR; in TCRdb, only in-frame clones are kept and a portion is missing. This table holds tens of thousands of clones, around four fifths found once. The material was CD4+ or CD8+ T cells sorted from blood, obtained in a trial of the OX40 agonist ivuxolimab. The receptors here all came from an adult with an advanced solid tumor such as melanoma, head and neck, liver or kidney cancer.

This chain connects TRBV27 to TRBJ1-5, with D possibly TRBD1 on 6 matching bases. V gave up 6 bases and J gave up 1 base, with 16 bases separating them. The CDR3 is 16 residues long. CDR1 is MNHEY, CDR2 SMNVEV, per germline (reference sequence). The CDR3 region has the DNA TGTGCCAGCAGACAGACAGGAGGAGGAAGCAATCAGCCCCAGCATTTT. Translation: CASRQTGGGSNQPQHF.

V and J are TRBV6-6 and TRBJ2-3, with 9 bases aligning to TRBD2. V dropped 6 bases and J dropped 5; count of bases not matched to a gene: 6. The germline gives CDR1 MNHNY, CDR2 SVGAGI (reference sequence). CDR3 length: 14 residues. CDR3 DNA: TGTGCCAGCAGAGGCGGGGGGGCCAGAGATACGCAGTATTTT. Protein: CASRGGGARDTQYF.

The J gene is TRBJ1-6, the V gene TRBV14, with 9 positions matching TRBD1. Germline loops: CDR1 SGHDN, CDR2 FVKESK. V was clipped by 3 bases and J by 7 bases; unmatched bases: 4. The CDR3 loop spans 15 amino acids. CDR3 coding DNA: TGTGCCAGCAGCCAGGGACAGGGAAAAAATTCACCCCTCCACTTT. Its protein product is CASSQGQGKNSPLHF. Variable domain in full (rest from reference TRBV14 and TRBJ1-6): EAGVTQFPSHSVIEKGQTVTLRCDPISGHDNLYWYRRVMGKEIKFLLHFVKESKQDESGMPNNRFLAERTGGTYSTLKVQPAELEDSGVYFCASSQGQGKNSPLHFGNGTRLTVT.

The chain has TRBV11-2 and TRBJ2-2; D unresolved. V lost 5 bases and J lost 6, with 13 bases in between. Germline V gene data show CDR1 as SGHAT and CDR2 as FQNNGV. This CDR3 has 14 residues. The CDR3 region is CASSPRPLPGELFF. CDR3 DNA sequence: TGTGCCAGCAGCCCTAGGCCCCTGCCCGGGGAGCTGTTTTTT.

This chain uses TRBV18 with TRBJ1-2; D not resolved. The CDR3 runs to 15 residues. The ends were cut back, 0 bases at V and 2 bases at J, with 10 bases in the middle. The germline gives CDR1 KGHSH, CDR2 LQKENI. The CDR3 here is CASSPPNTYNYGYTF. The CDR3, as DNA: TGTGCCAGCTCACCACCGAACACTTACAACTATGGCTACACCTTC.

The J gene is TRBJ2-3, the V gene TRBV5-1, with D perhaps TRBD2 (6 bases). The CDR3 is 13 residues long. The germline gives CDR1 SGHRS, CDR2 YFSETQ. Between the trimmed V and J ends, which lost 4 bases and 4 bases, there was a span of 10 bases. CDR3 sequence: CASSPRLADTQYF. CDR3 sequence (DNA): TGCGCCAGCAGCCCTCGACTAGCAGATACGCAGTATTTT.

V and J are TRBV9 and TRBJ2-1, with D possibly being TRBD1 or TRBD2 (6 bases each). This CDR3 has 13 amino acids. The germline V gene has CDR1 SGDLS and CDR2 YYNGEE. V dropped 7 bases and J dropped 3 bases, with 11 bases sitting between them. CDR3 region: CASPRGVYNEQFF. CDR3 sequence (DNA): TGTGCCAGCCCAAGGGGGGTCTACAATGAGCAGTTCTTC.

The DNA of the CDR3 is TGTGCCAGCAGTGAACAGGGAAGAGGAAACACCATATATTTT. Protein sequence: CASSEQGRGNTIYF. The V and J genes are TRBV6-1 and TRBJ1-3; possibly TRBD1 for D (5 bases). From germline, CDR1 is MNHNS and CDR2 SASEGT. The CDR3 runs to 14 residues. V gave up 2 bases and J gave up 4 bases, with 9 bases separating them.